The 5 T cell receptor beta chains below all came from one sample that was sequenced in a study of PD-L1 blockade in urothelial cancer (TCRdb year 2017). Libraries were prepared through the immunoSEQ multiplex PCR assay. TCRdb stores this immuneACCESS table with in-frame sequences only. Part of the clones is absent; in the studies checked, under half of the shortfall reflects unresolved V genes, and no reason is known for the rest. The sample table lists some 31,000 clones, around 80% of them with a count of one. Around 3.4% of the sample goes to the ten largest clones. Interpreted using the paper, the time point label stands for: peripheral blood 6 weeks after treatment start. Sequencing used PBMCs, obtained around atezolizumab (anti-PD-L1) treatment. These receptors all come from a man in his 70s with urothelial cancer.

The chain carries TRBV19 and TRBJ2-3, with TRBD2 matching 8 bases. The ends lost 6 bases at V and 2 bases at J; junction bases unmatched: 7. The length of the CDR3 is 15 residues. The germline gives CDR1 LNHDA, CDR2 SQIVND (reference sequence). The CDR3 here is CASSPRGVVTDTQYF. The CDR3 coding sequence is TGTGCCAGTAGCCCGCGGGGGGTGGTCACAGATACGCAGTATTTT.

The sample holds one count of this clone. The CDR3 loop is CAIRDRGYYNEQFF. CDR3 in DNA: TGTGCCATCAGGGACAGGGGCTACTACAATGAGCAGTTCTTC. The chain joins TRBV10-3 to TRBJ2-1, with TRBD1 matching 9 bases. The CDR3 is 14 amino acids. The ends lost 6 bases at V and 3 bases at J; junction bases unmatched: 3. Germline CDR1 ENHRY, CDR2 SYGVKD.

V is TRBV7-2 and J is TRBJ2-1; TRBD2 is a possible D gene (7 bases). Germline assignment: CDR1 SGHTA and CDR2 FQGNSA. Trimming took 1 base from V and 2 from J, leaving 15 bases between them. CDR3 length: 17 residues. This CDR3 is CASSLDFRGGTYNEQFF. In DNA, the CDR3 is TGTGCCAGCAGCTTAGATTTCCGCGGGGGCACCTACAATGAGCAGTTCTTC.

This rearrangement joins TRBV7-8 to TRBJ1-1; D remains unclear. CDR1 SGHVS and CDR2 FQNEAQ come from the germline V gene. V gave up 5 bases and J gave up 0 bases, with 7 bases separating them. The CDR3 consists of 13 residues. The CDR3 DNA reads as TGTGCCAGCAGCCCGGAGTTGAACACTGAAGCTTTCTTT. It is translated as CASSPELNTEAFF.

This clone was seen more than once but under ten times. The chain has TRBV5-6 and TRBJ1-2, with D possibly matching TRBD1 (5 bases). Between the trimmed V and J ends, which lost 0 bases and 4 bases, there was a span of 13 bases. CDR1 is SGHDT and CDR2 is YYEEEE in the germline V gene. The CDR3 has 15 amino acids. CDR3 sequence: CASSLDGHGGYGYTF. CDR3 bases: TGTGCCAGCAGCTTGGACGGACACGGCGGCTATGGCTACACCTTC.